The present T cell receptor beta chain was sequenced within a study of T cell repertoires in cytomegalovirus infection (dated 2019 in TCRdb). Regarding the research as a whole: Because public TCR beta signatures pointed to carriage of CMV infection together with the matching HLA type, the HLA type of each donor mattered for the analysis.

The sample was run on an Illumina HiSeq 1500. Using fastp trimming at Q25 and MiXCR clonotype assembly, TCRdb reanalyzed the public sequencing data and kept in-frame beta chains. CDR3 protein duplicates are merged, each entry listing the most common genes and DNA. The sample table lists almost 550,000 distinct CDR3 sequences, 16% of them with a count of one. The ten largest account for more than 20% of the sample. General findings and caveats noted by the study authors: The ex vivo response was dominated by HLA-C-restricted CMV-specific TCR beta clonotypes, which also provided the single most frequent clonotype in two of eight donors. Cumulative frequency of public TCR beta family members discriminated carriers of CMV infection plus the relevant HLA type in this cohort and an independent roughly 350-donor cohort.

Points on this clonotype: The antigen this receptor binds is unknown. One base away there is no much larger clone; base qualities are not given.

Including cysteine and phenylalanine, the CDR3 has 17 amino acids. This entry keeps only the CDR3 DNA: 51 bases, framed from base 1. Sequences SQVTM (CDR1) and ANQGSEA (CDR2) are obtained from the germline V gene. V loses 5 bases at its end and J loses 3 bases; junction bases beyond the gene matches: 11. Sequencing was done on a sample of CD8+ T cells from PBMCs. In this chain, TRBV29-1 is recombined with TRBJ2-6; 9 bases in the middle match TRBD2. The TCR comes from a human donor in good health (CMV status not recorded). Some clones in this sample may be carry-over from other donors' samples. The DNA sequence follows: TGCAGCGTTTTGGGAGCTAGCGGGATGTATGGGGCCAACGTCCTGACTTTC. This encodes CSVLGASGMYGANVLTF.